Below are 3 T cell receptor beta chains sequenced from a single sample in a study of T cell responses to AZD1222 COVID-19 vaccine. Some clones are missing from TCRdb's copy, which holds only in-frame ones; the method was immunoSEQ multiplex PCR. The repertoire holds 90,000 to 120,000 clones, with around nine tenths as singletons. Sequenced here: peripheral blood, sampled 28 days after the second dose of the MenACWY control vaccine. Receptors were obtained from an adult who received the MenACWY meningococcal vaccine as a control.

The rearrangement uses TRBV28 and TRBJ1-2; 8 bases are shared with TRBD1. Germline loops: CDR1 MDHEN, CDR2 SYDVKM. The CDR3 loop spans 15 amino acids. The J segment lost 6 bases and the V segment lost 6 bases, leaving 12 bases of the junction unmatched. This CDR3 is CASSEVVRGLDGYTF. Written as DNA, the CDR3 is TGTGCCAGCAGCGAGGTAGTCAGGGGGCTCGATGGCTACACCTTC.

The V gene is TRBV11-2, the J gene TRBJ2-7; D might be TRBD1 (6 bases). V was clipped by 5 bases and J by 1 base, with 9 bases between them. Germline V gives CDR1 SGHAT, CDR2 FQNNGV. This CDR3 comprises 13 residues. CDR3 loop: CASSPTGSYEQYF. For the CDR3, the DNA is TGTGCCAGCAGCCCCACAGGGTCCTACGAGCAGTACTTC.

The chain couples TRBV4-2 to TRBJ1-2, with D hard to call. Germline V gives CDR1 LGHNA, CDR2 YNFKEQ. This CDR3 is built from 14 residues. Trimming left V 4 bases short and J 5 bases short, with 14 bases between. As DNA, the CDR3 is TGTGCCAGCAGCCGAGGCCCAAACCAGTATGGCTACACCTTC. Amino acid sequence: CASSRGPNQYGYTF.